This TCR beta chain was recovered during a study of blood T cell repertoires in COVID-19. In the study overall: Material from acute and convalescent COVID-19 was sourced from the United States, Italy and Spain. Sources were T cells, B-cell-depleted T cells, or PBMCs; the material itself was cDNA or gDNA.

The CDR3 consists of 14 residues. Germline loops: CDR1 MNHEY, CDR2 SVGEGT. The germline V and J ends were trimmed by 2 bases and 7 bases, with 11 bases remaining between them. The authors' processing: Reference gene primers were amplified, and this amplification served to estimate nucleated cell counts. Sequencing was performed with immunoSEQ multiplex PCR; in TCRdb, only in-frame clones are kept and a portion is missing. Clonal size and the V and J genes are those of that table, whereas D and trimming came from the DNA. Of a few hundred thousand clones listed, 80% to 90% are singletons. The gene calls are TRBV6-2 or TRBV6-3 and TRBJ2-2; a weak D match, TRBD2 (7 bases). Sample: peripheral blood. The origin of this receptor is a woman in her thirties or forties who had recovered from COVID-19. The CDR3, as DNA: TGTGCCAGCAGTTACACAGGGAGGGTCGGGGAGCTGTTTTTT. It codes for CASSYTGRVGELFF.